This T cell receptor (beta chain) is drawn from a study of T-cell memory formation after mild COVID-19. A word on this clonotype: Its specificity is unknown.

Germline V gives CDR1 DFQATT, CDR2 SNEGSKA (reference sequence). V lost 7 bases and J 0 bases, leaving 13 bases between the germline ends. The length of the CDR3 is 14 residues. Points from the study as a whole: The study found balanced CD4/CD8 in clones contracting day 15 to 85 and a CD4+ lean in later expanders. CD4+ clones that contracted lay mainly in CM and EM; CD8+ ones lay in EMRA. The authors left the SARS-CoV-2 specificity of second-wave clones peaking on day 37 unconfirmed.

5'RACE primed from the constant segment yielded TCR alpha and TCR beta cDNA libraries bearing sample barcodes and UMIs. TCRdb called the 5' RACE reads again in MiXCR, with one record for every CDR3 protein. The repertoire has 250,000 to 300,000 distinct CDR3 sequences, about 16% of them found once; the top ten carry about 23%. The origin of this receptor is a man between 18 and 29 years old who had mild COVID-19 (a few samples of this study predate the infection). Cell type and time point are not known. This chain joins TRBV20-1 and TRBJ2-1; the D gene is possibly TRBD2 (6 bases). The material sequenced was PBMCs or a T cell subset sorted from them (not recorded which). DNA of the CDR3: TGCAGTGTAGGAGCGGGCCACTCCTACAATGAGCAGTTCTTC. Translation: CSVGAGHSYNEQFF.